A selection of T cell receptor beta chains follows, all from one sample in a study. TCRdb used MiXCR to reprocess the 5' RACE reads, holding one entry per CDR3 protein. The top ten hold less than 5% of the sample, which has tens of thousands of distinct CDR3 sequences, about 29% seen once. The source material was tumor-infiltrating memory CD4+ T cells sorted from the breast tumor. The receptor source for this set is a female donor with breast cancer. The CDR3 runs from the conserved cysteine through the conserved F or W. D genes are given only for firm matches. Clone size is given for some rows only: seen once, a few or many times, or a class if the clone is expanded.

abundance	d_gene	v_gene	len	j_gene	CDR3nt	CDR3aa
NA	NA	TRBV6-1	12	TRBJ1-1	TGTGCCAGCGGTTACAGGAACACTGAAGCTTTCTTT	CASGYRNTEAFF
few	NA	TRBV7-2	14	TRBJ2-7	TGTGCCAGCAGCCAAACAGCGGCTTCCTTGGAGCAGTACTTC	CASSQTAASLEQYF
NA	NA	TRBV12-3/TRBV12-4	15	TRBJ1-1	TGTGCCAGCAGTTCCCACTTTGGACAGTACACTGAAGCTTTCTTT	CASSSHFGQYTEAFF
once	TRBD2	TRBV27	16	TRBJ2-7	TGTGCCAGCAGTACACTCCTGGGCGGGAGGGAATACGAGCAGTACTTC	CASSTLLGGREYEQYF
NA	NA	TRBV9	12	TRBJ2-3	TGTGTCAGCAGCCCCTCCGCAGATACGCAGTATTTT	CVSSPSADTQYF
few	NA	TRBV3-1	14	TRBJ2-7	TGTGCCAGCAGCCAACTCCTTGGGGCTTACGTGCAGTACTTC	CASSQLLGAYVQYF
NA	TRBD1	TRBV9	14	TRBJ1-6	TGTGCCAGCAGCGTTGGGCAGGGGGATTCACCCCTCCACTTT	CASSVGQGDSPLHF
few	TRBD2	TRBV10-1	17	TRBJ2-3	TGCGCCAGCAGTGACGCAGGACTAGCGGGGGCCACAGATACGCAGTATTTT	CASSDAGLAGATDTQYF
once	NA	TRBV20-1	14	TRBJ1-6	TGCAGTGCTGAGGGTGGAGAGGGTAATTCACCCCTCCACTTT	CSAEGGEGNSPLHF
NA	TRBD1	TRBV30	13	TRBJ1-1	TGTGCCTGGAGTGACAGGGGGAACACTGAAGCTTTCTTT	CAWSDRGNTEAFF
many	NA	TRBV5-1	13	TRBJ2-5	TGCGCCAGCCGTCTTGGCCAGCAAGAGACCCAGTACTTC	CASRLGQQETQYF
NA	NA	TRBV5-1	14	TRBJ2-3	TGCGCCAGCAGCTTGGTAGGAAACACAGATACGCAGTATTTT	CASSLVGNTDTQYF
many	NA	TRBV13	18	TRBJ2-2	TGTGCCAGCAGCTTAGTGGCAGTCAAATCGGCGAACACCGGGGAGCTGTTTTTT	CASSLVAVKSANTGELFF
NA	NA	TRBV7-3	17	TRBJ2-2	TGTGCCAGCAGCTTCCCTGAGGCACTCGCGGGAACCGGGGAGCTGTTTTTT	CASSFPEALAGTGELFF
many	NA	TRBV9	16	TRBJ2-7	TGTGCCAGCAGCCCCCGTGATCGCGGGGAAGGCTACGAGCAGTACTTC	CASSPRDRGEGYEQYF
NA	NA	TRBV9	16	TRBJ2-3	TGTGCCAGCAGCGTAGGAAGCGGCGCTAGCACAGATACGCAGTATTTT	CASSVGSGASTDTQYF
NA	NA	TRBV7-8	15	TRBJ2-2	TGTGCCAGCAGCTACACCAACATAAAAACCGGGGAGCTGTTTTTT	CASSYTNIKTGELFF
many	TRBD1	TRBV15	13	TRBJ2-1	TGTGCCACCGACAGGGTGGGTTACAATGAGCAGTTCTTC	CATDRVGYNEQFF
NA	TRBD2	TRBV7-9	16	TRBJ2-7	TGTGCCAGCAGCCCGGTTAGCGGGAGGCATTTCTACGAGCAGTACTTC	CASSPVSGRHFYEQYF
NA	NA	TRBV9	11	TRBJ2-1	TGTGCCAGCAGCTCCTACAATGAGCAGTTGTTC	CASSSYNEQLF
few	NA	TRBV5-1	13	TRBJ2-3	TGCGCCAGCAGCTACGGGGGCTTGGATACGCAGTATTTT	CASSYGGLDTQYF
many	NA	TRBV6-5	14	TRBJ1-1	TGTGCCAGCAGTTATCAGGGCTTGAACACTGAAGCTTTCTTT	CASSYQGLNTEAFF
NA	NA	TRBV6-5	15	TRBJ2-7	TGTGCCAGCAGTTACTCGATTAGCGACTCCTACGAGCAGTACTTC	CASSYSISDSYEQYF
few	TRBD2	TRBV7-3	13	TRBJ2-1	TGTGCCAGCAGCTTGGGCGGGAGGGATGAGCAGTTCTTC	CASSLGGRDEQFF
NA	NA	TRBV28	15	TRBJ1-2	TGTGCCAGCAGTTTGGGGAGAGGTTACTACTATGGCTACACCTTC	CASSLGRGYYYGYTF
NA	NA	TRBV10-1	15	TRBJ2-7	TGCGCCAGCAGTGATAGGGGCAGATCAATCGGGGAGCAGTACTTC	CASSDRGRSIGEQYF
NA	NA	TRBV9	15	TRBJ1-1	TGTGCCAGCAGCGAGGGGCTGTGGGGGAACACTGAAGCTTTCTTT	CASSEGLWGNTEAFF
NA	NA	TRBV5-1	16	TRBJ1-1	TGCGCCAGCAGCTTGGAAAGTTATAGGGGGAACACTGAAGCTTTCTTT	CASSLESYRGNTEAFF
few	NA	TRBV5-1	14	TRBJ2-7	TGCGCCAGCAGCTTGGAGGGACACTCCTACGAGCAGTACTTC	CASSLEGHSYEQYF
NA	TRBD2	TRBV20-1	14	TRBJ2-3	TGCAGTGCTCTGGAAGCGGGGTACACAGATACGCAGTATTTT	CSALEAGYTDTQYF
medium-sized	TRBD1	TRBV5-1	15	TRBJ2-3	TGCGCCAGCAGCTCATCCGGGACAGGGGGTGATACGCAGTATTTT	CASSSSGTGGDTQYF
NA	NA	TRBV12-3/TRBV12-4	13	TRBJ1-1	TGTGCCAGCAGTCTAGCGGGGGGGACTGAAGCTTTCTTT	CASSLAGGTEAFF
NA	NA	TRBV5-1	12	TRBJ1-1	TGCGCCAGCAGCCTGGGGGGCCCTGAGGCTTTCTTT	CASSLGGPEAFF
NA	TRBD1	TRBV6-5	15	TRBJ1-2	TGTGCCAGCAGCCGCGGACAGGATCATAACTATGGCTACACCTTC	CASSRGQDHNYGYTF
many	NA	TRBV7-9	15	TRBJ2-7	TGTGCCAGCAGCTTAGCGGGGGGCTTGGGTTACGAGCAGTACTTC	CASSLAGGLGYEQYF
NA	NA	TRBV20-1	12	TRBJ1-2	TGCAGTGCTAGGGTAATAGGCTATGGCTACACCTTC	CSARVIGYGYTF
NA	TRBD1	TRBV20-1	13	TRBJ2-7	TGCAGTGCCGGGACAGGGGTACTGAGCGAGCAGTACTTC	CSAGTGVLSEQYF
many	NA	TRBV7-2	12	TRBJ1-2	TGTGCCAGCAGCCTCCGGACTAATGGCTACACCTTC	CASSLRTNGYTF
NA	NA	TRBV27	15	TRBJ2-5	TGTGCCAGCAGTTCGTCCGGGACTCCCGGGGAGACCCAGTACTTC	CASSSSGTPGETQYF
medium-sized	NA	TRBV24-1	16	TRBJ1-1	TGTGCCACCAGTGATTTCCCCGGCAGGGAGAACACTGAAGCTTTCTTT	CATSDFPGRENTEAFF
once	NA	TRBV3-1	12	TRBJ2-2	TGTGCCAGCAGCGGGGAGGCCGGGGAGCTGTTTTTT	CASSGEAGELFF
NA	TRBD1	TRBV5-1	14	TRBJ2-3	TGCGCCAGCAGCTGGGGGACAGAGACAGATACGCAGTATTTT	CASSWGTETDTQYF
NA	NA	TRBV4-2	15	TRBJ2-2	TGTGCCAGCAGCCAAGGGACTACTCTCACCGGGGAGCTGTTTTTT	CASSQGTTLTGELFF
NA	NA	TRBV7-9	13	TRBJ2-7	TGTGCCAGCAAGCTGACCTCTACCTACGAGCAGTACTTC	CASKLTSTYEQYF
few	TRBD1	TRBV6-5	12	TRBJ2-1	TGTGCCAGCAGTGAGGCACAGGGGCGGCAGTTCTTC	CASSEAQGRQFF
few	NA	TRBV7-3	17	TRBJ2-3	TGTGCCAGCAGCCCTGGACAGACCCGACTAGCTGCAGATACGCAGTATTTT	CASSPGQTRLAADTQYF
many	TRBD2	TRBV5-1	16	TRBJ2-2	TGCGCCAGCAGCCCCGCGGGGCGGGAGAGCACCGGGGAGCTGTTTTTT	CASSPAGRESTGELFF
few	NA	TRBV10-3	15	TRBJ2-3	TGTGCCATCAGTGGGGGTGTCAAGGGAACAGATACGCAGTATTTT	CAISGGVKGTDTQYF
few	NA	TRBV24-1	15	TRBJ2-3	TGTGCCACCAGTGATTCGGGGGTTTTGGCAGATACGCAGTATTTT	CATSDSGVLADTQYF
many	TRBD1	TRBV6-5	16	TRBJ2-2	TGTGCCAGCAGTTACGGATTCAGAGGGGGCGGCGGGGAGCTGTTTTTT	CASSYGFRGGGGELFF
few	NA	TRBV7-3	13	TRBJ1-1	TGTGCCAGCAGCCCTCCAGGTTCCGCTGAAGCTTTCTTT	CASSPPGSAEAFF
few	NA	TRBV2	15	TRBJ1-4	TGTGCCAGCAGAAGAGACAGCGCAACTAATGAAAAACTGTTTTTT	CASRRDSATNEKLFF
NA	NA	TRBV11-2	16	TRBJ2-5	TGTGCCAGCAGCTTAGTAGGAGCAGGGCCCCAAGAGACCCAGTACTTC	CASSLVGAGPQETQYF
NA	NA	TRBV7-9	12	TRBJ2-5	TGTGCCAGCAGTTCGTACCAAGAGACCCAGTACTTC	CASSSYQETQYF
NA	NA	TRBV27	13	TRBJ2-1	TGTGCCACCGGGACTCCCCCCTACAATGAGCAGTTCTTC	CATGTPPYNEQFF